This T cell receptor beta chain came from a study of T cell responses to AZD1222 COVID-19 vaccine. V lost 8 bases and J lost 1, with 14 bases in between. CDR3 length: 14 residues. Germline CDR1 MGHDK, CDR2 SYGVNS. Assay: immunoSEQ multiplex PCR; the TCRdb copy retains only in-frame clones and omits some. Found here are some 280,000 clones, roughly 93% of them singletons; the top ten hold 0.55%. V gene TRBV25-1 combines with J gene TRBJ1-1; TRBD1 is a possible D gene (6 bases). Sample: peripheral blood, taken 28 days after the second AZD1222 dose. The TCR comes from an adult who received the AZD1222 COVID-19 vaccine. DNA of the CDR3: TGTGCCAGCCGAACTGACAGGTCGAACACTGAAGCTTTCTTT. This sequence encodes CASRTDRSNTEAFF.